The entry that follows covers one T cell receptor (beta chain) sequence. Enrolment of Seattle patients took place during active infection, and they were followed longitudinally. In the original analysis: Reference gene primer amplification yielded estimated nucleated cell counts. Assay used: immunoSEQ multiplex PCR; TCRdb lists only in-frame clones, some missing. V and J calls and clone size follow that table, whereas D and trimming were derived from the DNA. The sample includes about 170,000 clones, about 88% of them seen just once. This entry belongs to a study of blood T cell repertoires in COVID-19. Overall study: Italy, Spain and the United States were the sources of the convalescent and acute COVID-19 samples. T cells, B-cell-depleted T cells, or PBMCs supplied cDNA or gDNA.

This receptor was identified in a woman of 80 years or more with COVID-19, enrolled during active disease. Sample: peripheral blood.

The CDR3 bases are TGTGCCAGCAGCCTAGCTTACACTGAAGCTTTCTTT. It yields the protein CASSLAYTEAFF. The chain combines TRBV3-1 (or the pseudogene TRBV3-2) with TRBJ1-1; no firm D call. Germline CDR1 reads LGHDT; CDR2 reads YNNKEL (reference sequence). V was cut by 4 bases and J by 3 bases, with 6 bases left in between. The CDR3 loop spans 12 amino acids.